These 15 T cell receptor beta chains were sequenced from one sample in a study of T-cell memory formation after mild COVID-19. From the 5' RACE reads, TCRdb called clonotypes with MiXCR, one entry per CDR3 protein. Here the sample spans about 440,000 distinct CDR3 sequences, 20% being singletons. Sequencing input: PBMCs or a T cell subset sorted from them (not recorded which). These receptors all come from an adult woman who had mild COVID-19 (a few samples of this study predate the infection). Cell type and time point are not known.

This clonotype was observed a handful of times. J is TRBJ2-2 and V is TRBV9; D is ambiguous. V dropped 3 bases and J dropped 6 bases, with 3 bases sitting between them. The germline V gene encodes CDR1 SGDLS and CDR2 YYNGEE. The CDR3 runs 11 residues. The CDR3 spells CASSAAGELFF. CDR3 sequence (DNA): TGTGCCAGCAGCGCTGCCGGGGAGCTGTTTTTT.

The chain links TRBV29-1 to TRBJ2-1; D is unresolved. Germline CDR1 reads SQVTM; CDR2 reads ANQGSEA. Trimming pared 4 bases from V and 3 bases from J, leaving 16 bases between. The length of the CDR3 is 15 residues. CDR3 in DNA: TGCAGCGTTGGTCGATCCTTCACCCTCTACAATGAGCAGTTCTTC. Translating it yields CSVGRSFTLYNEQFF.

V usage is TRBV6-6 and J usage is TRBJ2-7; a weak D match, TRBD2 (5 bases). V was shortened by 6 bases and J by 0 bases, with 15 bases between the two germline ends. Germline CDR1 reads MNHNY; CDR2 reads SVGAGI (reference sequence). CDR3 length equals 15 residues. The CDR3 is CASSHTRSTSYEQYF. CDR3 sequence (DNA): TGTGCCAGCAGCCACACTAGATCGACCTCCTACGAGCAGTACTTC.

This clonotype was seen at least ten times. This chain uses TRBV12-3 or TRBV12-4 with TRBJ2-1; 9 bases are shared with TRBD2. V was pared by 6 bases and J by 4 bases, with 7 bases of the junction left unmatched. The CDR3 has 15 residues. CDR3 sequence reads: CASSPRLAAYNEQFF. The DNA for the CDR3 is TGTGCCAGCAGCCCTCGACTAGCGGCTTACAATGAGCAGTTCTTC.

The rearrangement links TRBV7-9 to TRBJ1-3; 8 nucleotides align to TRBD1. Trimming cost V 7 bases and J 1 base; bases outside gene matches: 6. This CDR3 is built from 15 residues. The germline gives CDR1 SEHNR, CDR2 FQNEAQ (reference sequence). CDR3 protein: CASTGRGLSGNTIYF. CDR3 nucleotides: TGTGCCAGCACCGGCAGGGGGCTTTCTGGAAACACCATATATTTT.

The V and J genes are TRBV4-1 and TRBJ2-3, with 14 nucleotides matching TRBD2. The CDR3 is 16 residues long. J was trimmed by 6 bases and V by 4 bases; bases with no gene match: 6. The V gene's germline CDR1 is MGHRA and CDR2 YSYEKL. The CDR3 DNA sequence: TGCGCCAGCAGCCGACGACTAGCGGGAGGGCCGGATACGCAGTATTTT. As protein: CASSRRLAGGPDTQYF.

The chain uses TRBV29-1 and TRBJ1-1; D call uncertain. This CDR3 has 11 residues. CDR1 and CDR2 from the germline V gene are SQVTM and ANQGSEA. The V end was cut by 0 bases, the J end by 7 bases, with 6 bases between. For the CDR3, the DNA is TGCAGCGTTGAAGAACACGGTGAAGCTTTCTTT. Translation: CSVEEHGEAFF.

The CDR3 sequence: CASSQGTLTSSTDTQYF. CDR3 in DNA: TGCGCCAGCAGCCAAGGGACGTTAACCTCTAGCACAGATACGCAGTATTTT. The chain couples TRBV4-1 to TRBJ2-3; D gene uncertain. CDR1 and CDR2 from the germline V gene are MGHRA and YSYEKL. This CDR3 comprises 17 residues. V lost 1 base, J lost 0 bases, and 14 bases lay in between.

This clonotype was seen repeatedly, ten times or more. J is TRBJ2-2 and V is TRBV7-6; TRBD2 aligns across 13 bases. CDR3 length: 15 residues. CDR1 SGHVS and CDR2 FNYEAQ come from the germline V gene. Trimming cost V 5 bases and J 8 bases; bases outside gene matches: 5. CDR3 in DNA: TGTGCCAGCAGCACGACTAGCGGGAGGTGGGGGGAGCTGTTTTTT. Amino acid sequence: CASSTTSGRWGELFF.

This clonotype was seen more than once but under ten times. The rearrangement uses TRBV6-2 or TRBV6-3 and TRBJ2-1; D call uncertain. The CDR3 spans 14 residues. V lost 2 bases, J lost 6 bases, and 11 bases lay in between. Germline CDR1 reads MNHEY; CDR2 reads SVGEGT. CDR3 sequence (DNA): TGTGCCAGCAGTTACCTGCCCCCTTCCAATGAGCAGTTCTTC. Amino acid sequence: CASSYLPPSNEQFF.

CDR3 in DNA: TGTGCCAGCAGCCACGGGTTGTCCTACAATGAGCAGTTCTTC. Encoded protein: CASSHGLSYNEQFF. The chain links TRBV7-2 to TRBJ2-1; no clear D. Trimming took 5 bases from V and 1 from J, leaving 9 bases between them. Germline V gene data show CDR1 as SGHTA and CDR2 as FQGNSA. The CDR3 extends over 14 amino acids.

This clonotype was observed a handful of times. V is TRBV5-5 and J is TRBJ1-2, with D hard to call. Trimming removed 6 bases at V and 4 bases at J, with 13 bases between. The CDR3 covers 13 residues. Germline CDR1 and CDR2: SGHKS and YYEKEE (reference sequence). The CDR3 bases are TGTGCCAGCATCCTGGACCTTCCCTATGGCTACACCTTC. Translation gives CASILDLPYGYTF.

The table lists this clonotype with a few counts. V is TRBV11-3 and J is TRBJ2-7; TRBD2 agrees at 7 bases. The CDR3 contains 17 residues. V gave up 0 bases and J gave up 3 bases; unmatched junction bases: 11. Germline lookup yields CDR1 SGHNT and CDR2 YENEEA. CDR3 sequence (DNA): TGTGCCAGCAGCTTAGAAGGTTTTGGCGGGAGAGTCTACGAGCAGTACTTC. As protein: CASSLEGFGGRVYEQYF.

The CDR3 coding sequence is TGTGCCACCAGCAGAGATGAGGGCATTCAGTACTTC. This sequence encodes CATSRDEGIQYF. V and J are TRBV15 and TRBJ2-4; TRBD2 might be the D (5 bases). The ends were cut back, 0 bases at V and 9 bases at J, with 6 bases in the middle. The CDR3 is 12 residues long. Germline loops: CDR1 LNHNV, CDR2 YYDKDF (reference sequence).

The sample holds a few counts of this clonotype. CDR3 in DNA: TGTGCCAGCAGCTTACGCCCTGCAGGCGGGGGTACAGATACGCAGTATTTT. Protein: CASSLRPAGGGTDTQYF. The chain recombines TRBV7-3 with TRBJ2-3, with TRBD2 matching over 7 bases. The junction had 11 bases not matched to a gene; V was cut back by 2 bases and J by 3 bases. This CDR3 contains 17 residues. The V gene's germline CDR1 is SGHTA and CDR2 FQGTGA.